Given below is one TCR beta chain in context. These data originate in a study of control samples from healthy donors and cancer patients. In germline, CDR1 is MGHRA, CDR2 YSYEKL. V shed 1 base and J shed 4 bases, with 9 bases lying between them. The CDR3 runs 14 residues. Data came from immunoSEQ multiplex PCR; TCRdb stores just in-frame clones and leaves some out. The sample has around 130,000 clones, over 85% seen once; the top ten hold 3.5% to 4%. J is TRBJ2-3 and V is TRBV4-1; D might be TRBD1 (5 bases). The sequencing input was blood. This clonotype was sampled from a man between 25 and 39 years old in good health. The CDR3 here is CASSQVTGADTQYF. The CDR3 DNA reads as TGCGCCAGCAGCCAAGTTACAGGCGCAGATACGCAGTATTTT.